The rows below give T cell receptor beta chains drawn from one sample of a study of shared clonotypes between healthy human individuals. Sequencing used immunoSEQ multiplex PCR; TCRdb keeps in-frame clones, though not all of them. The sample has under 2,000,000 clones; roughly 94% are singletons. The sequenced sample consisted of naive CD8+ T cells sorted from blood. All receptors derive from a man younger than 35 in good health. The CDR3 runs from the conserved cysteine through the conserved F or W. The D gene is left open where the match is weak. A row's size may be missing; if present it is once, few, many or a size class.

v_gene: TRBV5-6; abundance: .; d_gene: .; j_gene: TRBJ1-1; CDR3nt: TGTGCCAGCAGCGACAACCTCGGCGAGGGCTGGGGGGAAGCTTTCTTT; CDR3aa: CASSDNLGEGWGEAFF
v_gene: TRBV4-3; abundance: once; d_gene: .; j_gene: TRBJ1-4; CDR3nt: TGCGCCAGCAGCCAAGGGACAGAGGGTGAAAAACTGTTTTTT; CDR3aa: CASSQGTEGEKLFF
v_gene: TRBV4-3; abundance: once; d_gene: .; j_gene: TRBJ2-7; CDR3nt: TGCGCCAGCAGCCTAGGACCCCAGGGATTATACGAGCAGTACTTC; CDR3aa: CASSLGPQGLYEQYF
v_gene: TRBV19; abundance: once; d_gene: TRBD1; j_gene: TRBJ2-2; CDR3nt: TGTGCCAGTGACGAGCGGACAGGGGGCGTCGGCGGGGAGCTGTTTTTT; CDR3aa: CASDERTGGVGGELFF
v_gene: TRBV4-1; abundance: .; d_gene: TRBD1; j_gene: TRBJ1-1; CDR3nt: TGCGCCAGCAGCCAAGGGACAGGCCGGACTGAAGCTTTCTTT; CDR3aa: CASSQGTGRTEAFF
v_gene: TRBV28; abundance: .; d_gene: .; j_gene: TRBJ2-2; CDR3nt: TGTGCCAGCAGTTTGCAGGGATCCACCGGGGAGCTGTTTTTT; CDR3aa: CASSLQGSTGELFF
v_gene: TRBV27; abundance: .; d_gene: TRBD1; j_gene: TRBJ1-5; CDR3nt: TGTGCCAGCAGTTCCGGGACAGGTCTCAATCAGCCCCAGCATTTT; CDR3aa: CASSSGTGLNQPQHF
v_gene: TRBV15; abundance: few; d_gene: .; j_gene: TRBJ1-5; CDR3nt: TGTGCCACCAGCAGAGATCTGGGAAGCAATCAGCCCCAGCATTTT; CDR3aa: CATSRDLGSNQPQHF
v_gene: TRBV4-1; abundance: .; d_gene: TRBD1; j_gene: TRBJ1-5; CDR3nt: TGCGCCAGCAGCCAAGTGGGAGGGACAGGGGCTATGAATCAGCCCCAGCATTTT; CDR3aa: CASSQVGGTGAMNQPQHF
v_gene: TRBV5-5; abundance: .; d_gene: .; j_gene: TRBJ2-1; CDR3nt: TGTGCCAGCAGCTTGAAGGGGCGGGCGGCTACCTACAATGAGCAGTTCTTC; CDR3aa: CASSLKGRAATYNEQFF
v_gene: TRBV7-9; abundance: .; d_gene: .; j_gene: TRBJ1-6; CDR3nt: TGTGCCAGCAGCTTAGGGGGTCCAAGCTGGGATTCACCCCTCCACTTT; CDR3aa: CASSLGGPSWDSPLHF
v_gene: TRBV11-1; abundance: .; d_gene: TRBD2; j_gene: TRBJ2-1; CDR3nt: TGTGCCAGCAGCTACTTGGGACTAGCCAATGAGCAGTTCTTC; CDR3aa: CASSYLGLANEQFF
v_gene: TRBV6-6; abundance: .; d_gene: .; j_gene: TRBJ1-2; CDR3nt: TGTGCCAGCAGTCCTACGGGGGGCCCTAACTATGGCTACACCTTC; CDR3aa: CASSPTGGPNYGYTF
v_gene: TRBV19; abundance: .; d_gene: TRBD1; j_gene: TRBJ1-1; CDR3nt: TGTGCCAGTAGTATAGGATCACAGGGGCCGAACACTGAAGCTTTCTTT; CDR3aa: CASSIGSQGPNTEAFF
v_gene: TRBV9; abundance: .; d_gene: .; j_gene: TRBJ1-6; CDR3nt: TGTGCCAGCAGCGGCGAGGGGGTGAATTCACCCCTCCACTTT; CDR3aa: CASSGEGVNSPLHF
v_gene: TRBV5-8; abundance: .; d_gene: .; j_gene: TRBJ2-3; CDR3nt: TGTGCCAGCAGCTTGGAACTCGGAGGGGGAACAGATACGCAGTATTTT; CDR3aa: CASSLELGGGTDTQYF
v_gene: TRBV6-5; abundance: .; d_gene: .; j_gene: TRBJ1-1; CDR3nt: TGTGCCAGCAGAAGCATGAACACTGAAGCTTTCTTT; CDR3aa: CASRSMNTEAFF
v_gene: TRBV5-4; abundance: .; d_gene: .; j_gene: TRBJ1-6; CDR3nt: TGTGCCAGCAGCTATGATCAGGGATATAATTCACCCCTCCACTTT; CDR3aa: CASSYDQGYNSPLHF
v_gene: TRBV6-1; abundance: once; d_gene: .; j_gene: TRBJ2-2; CDR3nt: TGTGCCAGCAGTGACCAGGGGCCAACCGGGGAGCTGTTTTTT; CDR3aa: CASSDQGPTGELFF
v_gene: TRBV7-9; abundance: .; d_gene: TRBD1; j_gene: TRBJ2-2; CDR3nt: TGTGCCAGCAGCGCCACAGGGGGCTTTCACACCGGGGAGCTGTTTTTT; CDR3aa: CASSATGGFHTGELFF
v_gene: TRBV5-1; abundance: .; d_gene: .; j_gene: TRBJ1-1; CDR3nt: TGCGCCAGCAGCTTAATCTCACAGGTGGAGGCTTTCTTT; CDR3aa: CASSLISQVEAFF
v_gene: TRBV4-3; abundance: .; d_gene: .; j_gene: TRBJ1-3; CDR3nt: TGCGCCAGCAGCGGCCAGATTAGTGGAAACACCATATATTTT; CDR3aa: CASSGQISGNTIYF
v_gene: TRBV27; abundance: .; d_gene: .; j_gene: TRBJ2-6; CDR3nt: TGTGCCAGCAGTTTCACGGGGGGGGCCAACGTCCTGACTTTC; CDR3aa: CASSFTGGANVLTF
v_gene: TRBV6-6; abundance: .; d_gene: .; j_gene: TRBJ1-5; CDR3nt: TGTGCCAGCAGTTACGAGGGGGGTTGGCAGCCCCAGCATTTT; CDR3aa: CASSYEGGWQPQHF
v_gene: TRBV25-1; abundance: .; d_gene: TRBD1; j_gene: TRBJ1-5; CDR3nt: TGTGCCAGCAGCTTGACAGGGGATCAGCCCCAGCATTTT; CDR3aa: CASSLTGDQPQHF
v_gene: TRBV27; abundance: .; d_gene: TRBD2; j_gene: TRBJ2-1; CDR3nt: TGTGCCAGCAGTCCCCCAGGAATGAGCGGGAGGGATACTGAGCAGTTCTTC; CDR3aa: CASSPPGMSGRDTEQFF
v_gene: TRBV2; abundance: .; d_gene: TRBD2; j_gene: TRBJ2-1; CDR3nt: TGTGCCAGCATGGAAATAGCGGGGACAATCTACAATGAGCAGTTCTTC; CDR3aa: CASMEIAGTIYNEQFF
v_gene: TRBV9; abundance: .; d_gene: .; j_gene: TRBJ1-2; CDR3nt: TGTGCCAGCAGCGTTCGGGACGGATATGGCTACACCTTC; CDR3aa: CASSVRDGYGYTF
v_gene: TRBV2; abundance: .; d_gene: .; j_gene: TRBJ2-1; CDR3nt: TGTGCCAGTGGACGGCGCTTTTCGGATGAGCAGTTCTTC; CDR3aa: CASGRRFSDEQFF
v_gene: TRBV30; abundance: .; d_gene: .; j_gene: TRBJ2-5; CDR3nt: TGTGCCTGGAGTTTCGGGGGTGGAGGACTCCAAGAGACCCAGTACTTC; CDR3aa: CAWSFGGGGLQETQYF